This T cell receptor beta chain was retrieved from a study of T cells in Graves' hyperthyroidism and ophthalmopathy. The source material, RNA transcripts, was used to amplify TCR beta CDR3 regions. First-round RT-PCR targeting the TCR CDR3 was performed with the HTBI primer set. TCRdb ran MiXCR on the multiplex PCR reads and lists one entry per CDR3 protein. Among hundreds of thousands of distinct CDR3 sequences, 14% to 15% were seen once, and the ten largest hold 3.5% to 4.5%. This clonotype has only a few counts. Deletions cut 2 bases from V and 4 bases from J, with 8 bases between. The CDR3 is 13 residues long. Per the germline V gene, CDR1 is MNHEY and CDR2 is SVGAGI.

The rearrangement uses TRBV6-5 and TRBJ2-5, with TRBD2 as a possible D gene (5 bases). This sequence originates from a woman aged 40 to 49 with Graves' ophthalmopathy. The material sequenced was blood. CDR3 amino acids: CASSYRGVETQYF. DNA for the CDR3: TGTGCCAGCAGTTACCGGGGAGTAGAGACCCAGTACTTC.